Listed below are T cell receptor beta chains from one sample, sequenced in a study of Graves' ophthalmopathy and Graves' hyperthyroidism. MiXCR, applied by TCRdb to the multiplex PCR reads, yields one record per CDR3 protein. The repertoire holds 400,000 or so distinct CDR3 sequences, with about 18% as singletons. What was sequenced was peripheral blood. These receptors came from an adult woman with stable Graves' hyperthyroidism. CDR3s include the opening cysteine and the closing phenylalanine or tryptophan. D genes are given only for firm matches. Not every row has a clone size; where given, it reads once, few, many or a size class.

V: TRBV27; D: TRBD1; J: TRBJ1-1; size: .; CDR3: CASRGLRTGLRAFF; DNA: TGTGCCAGCAGGGGCCTAAGGACAGGGCTACGAGCTTTCTTT
V: TRBV6-2/TRBV6-3; D: .; J: TRBJ2-4; size: .; CDR3: CASSPGQGEVDIQYF; DNA: TGTGCCAGCAGCCCCGGTCAAGGGGAGGTAGACATTCAGTACTTC
V: TRBV6-1; D: .; J: TRBJ1-2; size: many; CDR3: CASSEAGYYGYTF; DNA: TGTGCCAGCAGTGAAGCGGGATACTATGGCTACACCTTC
V: TRBV7-9; D: .; J: TRBJ2-7; size: many; CDR3: CASGPPGTGTSYEQYF; DNA: TGTGCCAGCGGCCCACCCGGAACCGGGACAAGTTACGAGCAGTACTTC
V: TRBV10-3; D: .; J: TRBJ2-2; size: many; CDR3: CAISEGHQVGELFF; DNA: TGTGCCATCAGTGAGGGACATCAGGTCGGGGAGCTGTTTTTT
V: TRBV6-1; D: TRBD1; J: TRBJ1-1; size: .; CDR3: CASSEETGANTEAFF; DNA: TGTGCCAGCAGTGAAGAGACAGGGGCGAACACTGAAGCTTTCTTT
V: TRBV28; D: .; J: TRBJ1-1; size: many; CDR3: CASSFSHTEAFF; DNA: TGTGCCAGCAGTTTTTCGCACACTGAAGCTTTCTTT
V: TRBV6-1; D: TRBD2; J: TRBJ2-7; size: many; CDR3: CASSTGTSGTYEQYF; DNA: TGTGCCAGCAGTACCGGGACTAGCGGTACCTACGAGCAGTACTTC
V: TRBV24-1; D: .; J: TRBJ2-7; size: many; CDR3: CATHSRAGSSYEQYF; DNA: TGTGCCACCCATTCGAGGGCGGGATCCTCCTACGAGCAGTACTTC
V: TRBV10-3; D: TRBD2; J: TRBJ2-6; size: many; CDR3: CAISRTSGSGANVLTF; DNA: TGTGCCATCAGTAGGACTAGCGGGAGTGGGGCCAACGTCCTGACTTTC
V: TRBV27; D: .; J: TRBJ2-7; size: many; CDR3: CASSAGGGQLYEQYF; DNA: TGTGCCAGCAGTGCAGGGGGGGGGCAGCTTTACGAGCAGTACTTC
V: TRBV5-1; D: .; J: TRBJ1-1; size: few; CDR3: CASRLGADTEAFF; DNA: TGCGCCAGCCGACTAGGGGCTGACACTGAAGCTTTCTTT
V: TRBV11-2; D: .; J: TRBJ2-2; size: many; CDR3: CASSLGTVRVTGELFF; DNA: TGTGCCAGCAGCTTAGGGACAGTACGGGTAACCGGGGAGCTGTTTTTT
V: TRBV4-1; D: .; J: TRBJ1-1; size: many; CDR3: CASSQEAGIVGTEAFF; DNA: TGCGCCAGCAGCCAAGAGGCAGGGATAGTGGGAACTGAAGCTTTCTTT
V: TRBV28; D: TRBD1; J: TRBJ2-7; size: many; CDR3: CASRHTLGQGAREQYF; DNA: TGTGCCAGCAGACACACCCTAGGACAGGGGGCGAGGGAGCAGTACTTC
V: TRBV4-1; D: TRBD1; J: TRBJ1-5; size: many; CDR3: CASSRQGVDQPQHF; DNA: TGCGCCAGCAGCCGTCAGGGGGTCGATCAGCCCCAGCATTTT
V: TRBV2; D: .; J: TRBJ2-3; size: few; CDR3: CAFSAERGTDTQYF; DNA: TGTGCCTTCAGCGCGGAGAGGGGCACAGATACGCAGTATTTT
V: TRBV12-3/TRBV12-4; D: TRBD2; J: TRBJ2-2; size: many; CDR3: CATLSGRAGTGELFF; DNA: TGTGCCACCCTTAGCGGGAGGGCCGGAACCGGGGAGCTGTTTTTT
V: TRBV6-1; D: TRBD1; J: TRBJ1-1; size: .; CDR3: CASSPDRVSNTEAFF; DNA: TGTGCCAGCAGTCCAGACAGGGTATCGAACACTGAAGCTTTCTTT
V: TRBV6-1; D: .; J: TRBJ1-6; size: .; CDR3: CASTLNWGGSPLHF; DNA: TGTGCCAGCACCCTAAATTGGGGGGGTTCACCCCTCCACTTT
V: TRBV20-1; D: TRBD1; J: TRBJ2-7; size: many; CDR3: CSARRGQGPYEQYF; DNA: TGCAGTGCGCGCCGAGGACAGGGACCCTACGAGCAGTACTTC
V: TRBV19; D: .; J: TRBJ1-1; size: .; CDR3: CASIGQPRTTEAFF; DNA: TGTGCCAGTATCGGGCAGCCGAGGACCACTGAAGCTTTCTTT
V: TRBV27; D: TRBD2; J: TRBJ2-5; size: many; CDR3: CASTGTSGRGRETQYF; DNA: TGTGCCAGCACAGGGACTAGCGGGAGGGGTAGGGAGACCCAGTACTTC
V: TRBV2; D: TRBD2; J: TRBJ2-3; size: .; CDR3: CASTSTSGSTDTQYF; DNA: TGTGCCAGCACTTCGACTAGCGGAAGCACAGATACGCAGTATTTT
V: TRBV28; D: .; J: TRBJ2-7; size: many; CDR3: CASSPGTALYEQYF; DNA: TGTGCCAGCAGTCCCGGGACTGCCCTCTACGAGCAGTACTTC
V: TRBV7-2; D: TRBD1; J: TRBJ1-1; size: .; CDR3: CASRRDRGDTEAFF; DNA: TGTGCCAGCAGAAGGGACAGGGGCGACACTGAAGCTTTCTTT
V: TRBV20-1; D: TRBD1; J: TRBJ1-2; size: many; CDR3: CSALQTGDYGYTF; DNA: TGCAGTGCTTTACAGACAGGGGACTATGGCTACACCTTC
V: TRBV11-2; D: .; J: TRBJ1-2; size: .; CDR3: CASSQGLDYGYTF; DNA: TGTGCCAGCAGCCAGGGGTTGGACTATGGCTACACCTTC
V: TRBV10-3; D: TRBD1; J: TRBJ2-5; size: many; CDR3: CAIRGGQETQYF; DNA: TGTGCCATTAGAGGGGGCCAGGAGACCCAGTACTTC
V: TRBV6-1; D: .; J: TRBJ1-2; size: .; CDR3: CASSEAWGEIANYGYTF; DNA: TGTGCCAGCAGTGAAGCTTGGGGGGAAATAGCTAACTATGGCTACACCTTC
V: TRBV6-2/TRBV6-3; D: TRBD2; J: TRBJ2-7; size: .; CDR3: CASSIHLLGTSGIDEQYF; DNA: TGTGCCAGCAGTATCCATCTATTGGGGACTAGCGGGATCGACGAGCAGTACTTC
V: TRBV28; D: .; J: TRBJ1-1; size: many; CDR3: CASSGAGMNTEAFF; DNA: TGTGCCAGCAGTGGAGCAGGTATGAACACTGAAGCTTTCTTT
V: TRBV19; D: .; J: TRBJ2-2; size: .; CDR3: CASGEAGELFF; DNA: TGTGCCAGTGGAGAGGCCGGGGAGCTGTTTTTT
V: TRBV11-3; D: TRBD1; J: TRBJ2-7; size: many; CDR3: CASSSPGQGADYEQYF; DNA: TGTGCCAGCAGCTCTCCGGGACAGGGGGCGGACTACGAGCAGTACTTC
V: TRBV6-4; D: TRBD2; J: TRBJ2-2; size: many; CDR3: CASSEVAGTNTGELFF; DNA: TGTGCCAGCAGTGAGGTAGCGGGAACGAACACCGGGGAGCTGTTTTTT
V: TRBV12-5; D: TRBD1; J: TRBJ2-7; size: many; CDR3: CASAPGQSSYEQYF; DNA: TGTGCTAGTGCCCCGGGACAGAGCTCCTACGAGCAGTACTTC
V: TRBV28; D: TRBD1; J: TRBJ1-1; size: many; CDR3: CASCSGQATEAFF; DNA: TGTGCCAGCTGCTCGGGACAGGCTACTGAAGCTTTCTTT
V: TRBV25-1; D: .; J: TRBJ2-7; size: many; CDR3: CASNTTQGLFRSYEQYF; DNA: TGTGCCAGCAACACCACGCAGGGTCTATTTAGGTCCTACGAGCAGTACTTC
V: TRBV4-3; D: .; J: TRBJ2-2; size: few; CDR3: CASSQEAGLGELFF; DNA: TGCGCCAGCAGCCAAGAGGCGGGGCTCGGGGAGCTGTTTTTC
V: TRBV12-3/TRBV12-4; D: .; J: TRBJ2-7; size: .; CDR3: CASSYPRTAYSYEQYF; DNA: TGTGCCAGCAGTTACCCCCGGACAGCTTACTCCTACGAGCAGTACTTC
V: TRBV11-2; D: TRBD2; J: TRBJ2-7; size: .; CDR3: CASSGTRAGRAYEQYF; DNA: TGTGCCAGCAGCGGCACCAGAGCGGGGCGGGCCTACGAGCAGTACTTC
V: TRBV20-1; D: TRBD2; J: TRBJ2-2; size: few; CDR3: CSARTSGAFTGELFF; DNA: TGCAGTGCTCGGACTAGCGGGGCCTTCACCGGGGAGCTGTTTTTT
V: TRBV19; D: .; J: TRBJ1-1; size: .; CDR3: CASSNRRGTNTEAFF; DNA: TGTGCCAGTAGTAATCGGAGGGGAACGAACACTGAAGCTTTCTTT
V: TRBV28; D: .; J: TRBJ1-3; size: .; CDR3: CASSFLSSGNTIYF; DNA: TGTGCCAGCAGTTTTCTCAGCTCTGGAAACACCATATATTTT
V: TRBV6-4; D: TRBD2; J: TRBJ2-7; size: many; CDR3: CASSDLIRGLGLAGSYEQYF; DNA: TGTGCCAGCAGTGACCTCATCAGGGGGCTAGGACTAGCGGGGTCCTACGAGCAGTACTTC
V: TRBV28; D: TRBD2; J: TRBJ2-7; size: many; CDR3: CASGGGPYEQYF; DNA: TGTGCCAGCGGCGGGGGGCCTTACGAGCAGTACTTC
V: TRBV18; D: TRBD1; J: TRBJ2-5; size: many; CDR3: CASSPPIGQGQETQYF; DNA: TGTGCCAGCTCACCACCGATAGGACAGGGCCAAGAGACCCAGTACTTC
V: TRBV10-3; D: .; J: TRBJ2-7; size: few; CDR3: CAIRGGWAGTSEQYF; DNA: TGTGCCATCAGGGGGGGCTGGGCAGGGACATCCGAGCAGTACTTC
V: TRBV6-1; D: .; J: TRBJ2-2; size: many; CDR3: CASSEPGGGTGELFF; DNA: TGTGCCAGCAGTGAGCCAGGGGGGGGAACCGGGGAGCTGTTTTTT
V: TRBV2; D: .; J: TRBJ1-3; size: many; CDR3: CASIPSTGTGNTIYF; DNA: TGTGCCAGCATCCCTTCGACAGGAACTGGAAACACCATATATTTT
V: TRBV28; D: TRBD1; J: TRBJ1-2; size: many; CDR3: CASSRTGKYGYTF; DNA: TGTGCCAGCAGCCGGACAGGGAAATACGGCTACACCTTC
V: TRBV12-3/TRBV12-4; D: TRBD1; J: TRBJ2-4; size: many; CDR3: CASSPGGGPGRVNIQYF; DNA: TGTGCCAGCAGCCCAGGGGGCGGCCCTGGGCGGGTAAACATTCAGTACTTC